The text below deals with one TCR beta chain. Repertoires were generated with immunoSEQ multiplex PCR, while TCRdb's copy carries only in-frame clones and drops some. This table has roughly 410,000 clones, about 96% appearing once. CD45RO+ cells went into CD8 memory alongside CCR7-negative CD45RA+ TemRA cells. Trimming left V 7 bases short and J 0 bases short, with 7 bases between. The CDR3 sequence is 14 residues long. The V gene's germline CDR1 is ENHRY and CDR2 SYGVKD. This sample was taken from a study of shared clonotypes between healthy human individuals. V gene TRBV10-3 combines with J gene TRBJ2-6; D may be TRBD1 or TRBD2 (5 bases each). This sequence was found in a man aged 25 to 45 in good health. The sequenced sample consisted of memory CD8+ T cells sorted from blood. As for subset: CD45RO+ cells pooled with CCR7-negative TemRA cells. The CDR3 is CAITGHSGANVLTF. CDR3 nucleotide sequence: TGTGCCATCACGGGGCACTCTGGGGCCAACGTCCTGACTTTC.